What follows describes a single T cell receptor (beta chain). Treatment in this sample: around 19 received Ad26.COV2.S at low or high dose, single or two shots; five or six received placebo; per-sample allocation not given. Collection of samples fell on day 63 after the first vaccine or placebo injection. This sample is drawn from a study of Ad26.COV2.S vaccination and SARS-CoV-2 variants. Here immunoSEQ multiplex PCR was the method, and the copy in TCRdb shows in-frame clones only, minus some. The profile shows over 350,000 clones, roughly nine tenths of them singletons. This CDR3 has 14 amino acids. The germline CDR1 and CDR2 sequences are LNHDA and SQIVND (reference sequence). V lost 6 bases to trimming and J lost 5 bases; unmatched junction nucleotides: 5.

The receptor was isolated from a person between 18 and 59 years old who received the Ad26.COV2.S COVID-19 vaccine or a placebo. V usage is TRBV19 and J usage is TRBJ1-4, with TRBD1 identical over 8 bases. Sample: peripheral blood, taken in a trial of Ad26.COV2.S vaccine versus placebo. The chain's CDR3 is CASSQGALNEKLFF. For the CDR3, the DNA is TGTGCCAGTAGCCAGGGGGCCCTAAATGAAAAACTGTTTTTT.